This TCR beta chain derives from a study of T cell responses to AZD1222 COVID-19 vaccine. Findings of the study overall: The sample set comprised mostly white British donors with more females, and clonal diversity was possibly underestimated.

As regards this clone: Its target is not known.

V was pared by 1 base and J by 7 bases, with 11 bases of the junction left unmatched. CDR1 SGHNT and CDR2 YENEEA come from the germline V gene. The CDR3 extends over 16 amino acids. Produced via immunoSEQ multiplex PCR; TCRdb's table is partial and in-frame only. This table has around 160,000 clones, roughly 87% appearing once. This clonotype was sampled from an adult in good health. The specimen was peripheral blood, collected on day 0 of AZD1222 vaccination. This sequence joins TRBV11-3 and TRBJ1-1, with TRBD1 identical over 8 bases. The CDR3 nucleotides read TGTGCCAGCAGCTTAGGGGGGACAGGAACTACCCATGAAGCTTTCTTT. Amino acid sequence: CASSLGGTGTTHEAFF.